Following are 18 T cell receptor beta chains from one sample sequenced in a study of T cell clones after liver transplantation. These receptors' antigens are unknown. TCRdb keeps only in-frame clones here, not all; method: immunoSEQ multiplex PCR. The sample records thousands of clones, about 31% being singletons. TCRbeta sequences of proliferating CFSE-low MLR cells were labeled alloreactive. Sequenced: CD4+ T cells from cultured PBMCs. The receptors were gathered from a human patient who received a liver transplant. The T cells may partly be graft donor cells.

The rearrangement uses TRBV6-5 and TRBJ2-7; 9 bases are shared with TRBD1. This CDR3 spans 14 amino acids. The junction had 5 bases not matched to a gene; V was cut back by 5 bases and J by 3 bases. Germline V CDR1 and CDR2: MNHEY, SVGAGI. CDR3 bases: TGTGCCAGCAGTACCGGGACAGGGTTCTACGAGCAGTACTTC. Translating gives CASSTGTGFYEQYF.

Comments on this clone: In the same sample, other DNA sequences code for this CDR3. V is TRBV19 and J is TRBJ1-5; 7 bases match TRBD1. The CDR3 totals 15 residues. V was clipped by 1 base and J by 6 bases; unmatched bases: 6. The germline V gene encodes CDR1 LNHDA and CDR2 SQIVND (reference sequence). CDR3 loop: CASSIGTGGGQPQHF. The CDR3 DNA reads as TGTGCCAGTAGTATAGGGACAGGCGGAGGTCAGCCCCAGCATTTT.

By proportion, this clone is medium-sized. The gene calls are TRBV7-6 and TRBJ1-1, with 9 positions matching TRBD1. J gave up 3 bases and V 5 bases, and 7 bases lay outside the gene matches. CDR1 and CDR2 (germline): SGHVS, FNYEAQ. The CDR3 contains 15 residues. The CDR3 loop reads CASSPGTGLHTEAFF. The CDR3 DNA reads TGTGCCAGCAGCCCAGGGACAGGGCTGCACACTGAAGCTTTCTTT.

This clone was counted between two and nine times. At one of its ends the junction is not consistent with the germline gene, which may arise from a read error. The chain joins TRBV5-3 to TRBJ1-2; the D gene is possibly TRBD1 (6 bases). TRBV5-3 is labeled an ORF, and its function is uncertain. The CDR3 contains 15 residues. DNA of the CDR3: TGTGCCAGCAGCTTGCGCCGGGGGCCTAACTATGGCTACACCTTC. The encoded protein is CASSLRRGPNYGYTF.

Only a few counts were recorded for this clone. The chain employs TRBV2 and TRBJ2-1, with 8 positions matching TRBD1. Germline CDR1 and CDR2: SNHLY and FYNNEI. Trimming at V came to 6 bases and at J to 0 bases, leaving 4 bases not matched to a gene. CDR3 length: 15 residues. The CDR3 DNA reads TGTGCCAGCAGCCGGGACAGGAGCTCCTACAATGAGCAGTTCTTC. The encoded protein is CASSRDRSSYNEQFF.

This clone is medium-sized by share. The gene calls are TRBV6-6 and TRBJ2-7; possibly TRBD1 for D (5 bases). Germline CDR1 and CDR2: MNHNY and SVGAGI (reference sequence). Trimming shortened V by 6 bases and J by 1 base, and 16 bases separated the two germline ends. This CDR3 contains 15 residues. The CDR3 sequence: CASSHRSRVSYEQYF. DNA of the CDR3: TGTGCCAGCAGCCACAGGAGCCGAGTATCCTACGAGCAGTACTTC.

This clone was picked up a small number of times. This chain uses TRBV5-5 with TRBJ2-5, with 9 positions matching TRBD1. This CDR3 is built from 14 residues. The trim removed 6 bases at V and 5 bases at J, leaving 8 bases unmatched. Germline lookup yields CDR1 SGHKS and CDR2 YYEKEE (reference sequence). The CDR3 coding sequence is TGTGCCAGCACTTACAGGGGGCCCGGGGAGACCCAGTACTTC. This codes for CASTYRGPGETQYF.

The rearrangement links TRBV7-2 to TRBJ2-7; TRBD1 aligns across 10 bases. The CDR3 spans 15 residues. CDR1 and CDR2 from the germline V gene are SGHTA and FQGNSA. With 5 bases clipped from V and 5 bases from J, the junction kept 9 bases outside the gene matches. The CDR3 sequence: CASSRQGAIFHEQYF. For the CDR3, the DNA is TGTGCCAGCAGCAGACAGGGGGCTATTTTCCACGAGCAGTACTTC.

The gene calls are TRBV6-5 and TRBJ1-4; 7 nucleotides agree with TRBD1. The CDR3 sequence is 14 residues long. The germline gives CDR1 MNHEY, CDR2 SVGAGI. V was pared by 6 bases and J by 6 bases, with 7 bases of the junction left unmatched. The CDR3 nucleotides are TGTGCCAGCAGACCTACAGGGGCGCATGAAAAACTGTTTTTT. Amino acid sequence: CASRPTGAHEKLFF.

This chain joins TRBV5-8 and TRBJ1-4; no clear D. The CDR3 is 16 residues long. Trimming stripped 4 bases from V and 10 bases from J, with 23 bases between. CDR1 and CDR2 (germline): SGHTS, YDEGEE. The CDR3 loop reads CASSTYSAFSASKLFF. DNA for the CDR3: TGTGCCAGCAGCACCTACTCGGCCTTTTCAGCCTCAAAACTGTTTTTT.

J is TRBJ1-1 and V is TRBV10-3; no reliable D call. The V end lost 0 bases, the J end lost 4 bases, and 12 bases lay between the germline ends. Germline V gene sequence: CDR1 ENHRY, CDR2 SYGVKD. This CDR3 has 15 amino acids. CDR3 sequence reads: CAISESRLGGTEAFF. The DNA for the CDR3 is TGTGCCATCAGTGAGTCTAGGTTGGGTGGCACTGAAGCTTTCTTT.

The chain is built from TRBV15 and TRBJ2-3; no clear D. The V gene lost 0 bases and the J gene lost 5 bases, with 3 bases spanning the gap. Per germline, CDR1 LNHNV and CDR2 YYDKDF (reference sequence). CDR3 length: 12 amino acids. The CDR3 sequence: CATSRDRDTQYF. In nucleotides, the CDR3 is TGTGCCACCAGCAGAGACAGAGATACGCAGTATTTT.

The chain is built from TRBV6-5 and TRBJ1-2, with D possibly TRBD1 on 5 matching bases. V was pared by 6 bases and J by 3 bases, with 8 bases between. Germline values: CDR1 MNHEY, CDR2 SVGAGI. CDR3 length equals 12 residues. The CDR3 bases are TGTGCCAGCAGCCCGGGACACTATGGCTACACCTTC. Translating it yields CASSPGHYGYTF.

This rearrangement joins TRBV18 to TRBJ1-4; D unclear. The CDR3 consists of 14 residues. The V gene lost 2 bases and the J gene lost 3 bases, with 7 bases spanning the gap. Germline values: CDR1 KGHSH, CDR2 LQKENI. Written as DNA, the CDR3 is TGTGCCAGCTCACCATCGGGTCCTAATGAAAAACTGTTTTTT. This codes for CASSPSGPNEKLFF.

The V and J genes are TRBV6-4 and TRBJ2-6, with 10 bases matching TRBD1. The germline CDR1 and CDR2 sequences are MRHNA and SNTAGT. CDR3 length equals 16 residues. The trim removed 0 bases at V and 4 bases at J, leaving 0 bases unmatched. The CDR3 DNA reads TGTGCCAGCAGTGACTCGGGACAGGGGGGGGCCAACGTCCTGACTTTC. This encodes CASSDSGQGGANVLTF.

This clone is large within its sample. V and J are TRBV6-6 and TRBJ2-7; 10 nucleotides agree with TRBD2. Germline V gives CDR1 MNHNY, CDR2 SVGAGI (reference sequence). Trimming took 5 bases from V and 6 from J; bases not matched to a gene: 7. The CDR3 contains 14 residues. The CDR3, as DNA: TGTGCCAGCAGTAAAGGGACTAGCGAATCCGAGCAGTACGTC. It yields the protein CASSKGTSESEQYV.

This clone was picked up a small number of times. This chain connects TRBV10-3 to TRBJ1-2; unclear D gene. V lost 10 bases, J lost 2 bases, and 14 bases lay in between. The CDR3 totals 13 residues. CDR1 is ENHRY, CDR2 SYGVKD, per germline. Written as DNA, the CDR3 is TGTGCCAGCAGACCCGACGGCAACTATGGCTACACCTTC. As protein: CASRPDGNYGYTF.

J is TRBJ1-1 and V is TRBV6-1, with D possibly TRBD1 on 6 matching bases. This CDR3 is 14 amino acids long. V lost 5 bases to trimming and J lost 4 bases, with 14 bases between them. Looked up from germline, CDR1 is MNHNS and CDR2 is SASEGT. The chain's CDR3 is CASSPNRVRTEAFF. The CDR3 DNA reads TGTGCCAGCAGTCCCAACAGGGTCCGCACTGAAGCTTTCTTT.